This section outlines one T cell receptor beta chain sequence together with its context. Antigen specificity is unknown. This sample is drawn from a study of cytomegalovirus exposure and HLA in healthy donors. Overall study context: Later analysis reported that the approximately 120 validation repertoires shared the platform of the approximately 670 first-cohort repertoires.

Method: immunoSEQ multiplex PCR; TCRdb's copy keeps in-frame clones and lacks some. The profile shows 200,000 to 250,000 clones, approximately 82% of them singletons. The study, taken as a whole, reports: Accounts indicate the classifier identified cytomegalovirus status with strong specificity and sensitivity.

CDR3 size: 12 residues. Germline CDR1 is MNHNS and CDR2 is SASEGT. V lost 1 base and J 3 bases, leaving 3 bases between the germline ends. This clonotype was sampled from a young woman in good health and CMV-seronegative. The sequenced material came from PBMCs. The chain couples TRBV6-1 to TRBJ1-2; D call uncertain. The CDR3 region is CASSEGYYGYTF. The CDR3 DNA sequence: TGTGCCAGCAGTGAAGGTTACTATGGCTACACCTTC.